This TCR beta chain was sequenced for a study of OX40 agonist ivuxolimab in advanced cancers. Findings of the study overall: With doses of 0.1 to 3.0 mg/kg, CD4+ and CD8+ blood T cells had undergone clonal expansion by week 6. Expansion of clones was among the lowest in partial responders at 0.1-3.0 mg/kg.

Trimming took 0 bases from V and 1 from J, leaving 6 bases between them. This CDR3 is 14 amino acids long. Germline values: CDR1 WSHSY, CDR2 SAAADI. Concerning this clone: The antigen is unknown.

Assay used: immunoSEQ multiplex PCR; TCRdb lists only in-frame clones, some missing. The profile shows over 15,000 clones, around 74% of them singletons. The starting material was CD4+ or CD8+ T cells sorted from blood, obtained in a trial of the OX40 agonist ivuxolimab. The source is an adult with an advanced solid tumor such as melanoma, head and neck, liver or kidney cancer. The chain combines TRBV10-2 with TRBJ1-1; D ambiguous. DNA for the CDR3: TGCGCCAGCAGTGAGTCGTATCAGAACACTGAAGCTTTCTTT. Translating it yields CASSESYQNTEAFF.